This note documents a single T cell receptor (beta chain) sequence. Its antigen is not yet known. No much larger clone is present one base from it, and per-base qualities are unavailable. Counted from cysteine to phenylalanine, this CDR3 has 15 amino acids. Left in the record is the CDR3 DNA by itself, 45 bases read in frame from the first base. V is pared back by 0 bases and J by 9 bases, with 16 bases lying between the germline termini. CDR1 and CDR2 are read off the germline V gene as SGDLS and YYNGEE. Whole blood was collected in K2EDTA tubes by collaborating institutions according to the institutions' own protocols. For TCRbeta analysis, collaborators shipped samples as frozen whole blood, isolated PBMCs, or DNA extracted from either of those sample types. TCRbeta CDR3 regions were amplified from genomic DNA using the immunoSEQ Assay, a bias-controlled multiplex PCR. From the authors' description of their analysis: The number of nucleated cells in each sample was estimated by amplification of reference gene primers within the assay. To quantify the absolute abundance of each unique TCRbeta CDR3 rearrangement, sequence reads were collapsed and filtered. Productive Simpson clonality was computed per sample as the square root of Simpson's diversity index over productive rearrangements. The source is immuneACCESS, and TCRdb retained only in-frame sequences with V and J called. Part of the clones is not carried over; for the studies checked, unresolved V genes explain less than half of this, and the remainder is unexplained. V, J and clone size derive from that table, while D and trimming were established from the DNA sequence. This sample is represented by some 40,000 clones; approximately 90% of them were singletons. Clones ranked in the top ten supply about 31% of the sample.

This sample is part of a study of blood T cell repertoires in COVID-19 (dated by TCRdb to the early 2020s). In terms of the full investigation: The collaborator samples originated in the United States, Italy and Spain and spanned the acute and convalescent phases of COVID-19. The material from the prospective study consisted of cDNA or gDNA derived from T cells, B-cell-depleted T cells, or PBMCs. Samples came from the ongoing ImmuneRACE study (first 160 participants) plus 1,254 subjects from 6 global collaborators. The dataset comprised deeply sampled blood TCRbeta repertoires from subjects exposed to, actively infected with, or recovered from COVID-19. The repertoires were made available in a free public database intended to serve as a resource for research on the immune response to SARS-CoV-2. Where available, HLA class I and class II types were obtained from metadata supplied by the sample provider rather than from assay-based typing. The sample metadata nearly always contained a de-identified subject ID, COVID-19 status, age in years and sex.

Findings and caveats that apply to the study as a whole: How much clinical and demographic metadata was included differed by source and by participant, and the metadata was provided uncurated.

Sequenced sample: peripheral blood. The sequence was collected from a man in his 70s with active COVID-19. Recombination linked TRBV9 to TRBJ2-1; TRBD2 is possibly the D segment (5 matching bases). The encoded CDR3 is CASSVGPPGVGEQFF. DNA sequence: TGTGCCAGCAGCGTAGGGCCCCCCGGGGTAGGTGAGCAGTTCTTC. Reference TRBV9 and TRBJ2-1 genes cover what lies past the CDR3, so the full variable domain is DSGVTQTPKHLITATGQRVTLRCSPRSGDLSVYWYQQSLDQGLQFLIQYYNGEERAKGNILERFSAQQFPDLHSELNLSSLELGDSALYFCASSVGPPGVGEQFFGPGTRLTVL.